The clone carrying this T cell receptor (beta chain) was detected only a few times. As yet, its antigen is unknown. The data are from a study of T-cell memory formation after mild COVID-19. The wider study: TCR clustering was largely donor specific.

The CDR3 loop spans 16 amino acids. The V end was cut by 5 bases, the J end by 5 bases, with 20 bases between. From germline, CDR1 is SEHNR and CDR2 FQNEAQ (reference sequence). TCRdb re-derived calls from the 5' RACE reads in MiXCR, one entry per CDR3 protein. The sample yields about 560,000 distinct CDR3 sequences, about 20% seen once. Study observations and caveats: Some responding clones appeared in pre-infection memory, suggesting cross-reactive memory joined. Mainly in CM and EM were contracting CD4+ clones; CD8+ were in EMRA.

J is TRBJ2-3 and V is TRBV7-9, with D possibly matching TRBD2 (5 bases). The sequencing sample was made of PBMCs or a T cell subset sorted from them (not recorded which). This TCR was recovered from an adult woman who had mild COVID-19 (a few samples of this study predate the infection). Cell type and time point are not known. CDR3 sequence (DNA): TGTGCCAGCAGCACAGCCGGGGTATTAGGCGGAGATACGCAGTATTTT. Its protein is CASSTAGVLGGDTQYF.